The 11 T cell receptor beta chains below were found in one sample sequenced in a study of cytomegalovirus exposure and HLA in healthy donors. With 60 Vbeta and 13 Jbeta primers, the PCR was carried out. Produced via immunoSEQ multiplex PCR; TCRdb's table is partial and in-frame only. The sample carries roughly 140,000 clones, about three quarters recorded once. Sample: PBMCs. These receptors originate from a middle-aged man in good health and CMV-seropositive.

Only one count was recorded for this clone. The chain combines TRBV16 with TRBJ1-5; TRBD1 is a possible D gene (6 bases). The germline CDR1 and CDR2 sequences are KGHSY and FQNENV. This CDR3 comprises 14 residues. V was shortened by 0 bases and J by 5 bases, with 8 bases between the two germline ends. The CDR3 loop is CASSQSGADQPQHF. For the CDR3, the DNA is TGTGCCAGCAGCCAATCGGGGGCCGATCAGCCCCAGCATTTT. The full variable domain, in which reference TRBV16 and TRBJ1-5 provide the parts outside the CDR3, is GEEVAQTPKHLVRGEGQKAKLYCAPIKGHSYVFWYQQVLKNEFKFLISFQNENVFDETGMPKERFSAKCLPNSPCSLEIQATKLEDSAVYFCASSQSGADQPQHFGDGTRLSIL.

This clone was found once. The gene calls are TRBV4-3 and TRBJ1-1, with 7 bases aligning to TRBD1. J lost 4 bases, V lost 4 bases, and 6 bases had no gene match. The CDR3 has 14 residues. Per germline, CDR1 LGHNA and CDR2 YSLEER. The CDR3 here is CASSLSSGGTEAFF. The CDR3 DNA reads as TGCGCCAGCAGCCTCTCGTCAGGGGGCACTGAAGCTTTCTTT.

The CDR3 DNA follows: TGTGCCAGCGTTCCCGGGACAGTCTATGGCTACACCTTC. It codes for CASVPGTVYGYTF. This chain connects TRBV28 to TRBJ1-2, with 7 bases fitting TRBD1. The length of the CDR3 is 13 residues. Germline values: CDR1 MDHEN, CDR2 SYDVKM. Trimming cost V 8 bases and J 4 bases; bases outside gene matches: 7.

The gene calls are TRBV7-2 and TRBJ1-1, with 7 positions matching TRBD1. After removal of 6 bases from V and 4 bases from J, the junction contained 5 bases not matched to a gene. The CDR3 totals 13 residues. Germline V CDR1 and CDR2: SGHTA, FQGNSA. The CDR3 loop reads CASRNRGSTEAFF. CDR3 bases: TGTGCCAGCAGAAACAGGGGCTCCACTGAAGCTTTCTTT.

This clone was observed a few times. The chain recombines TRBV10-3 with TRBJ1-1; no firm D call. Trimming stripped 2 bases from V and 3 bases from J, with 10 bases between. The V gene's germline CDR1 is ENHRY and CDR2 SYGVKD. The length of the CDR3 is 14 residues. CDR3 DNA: TGTGCCATCAGTGAGAGGGTGAGGGACACTGAAGCTTTCTTT. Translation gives CAISERVRDTEAFF.

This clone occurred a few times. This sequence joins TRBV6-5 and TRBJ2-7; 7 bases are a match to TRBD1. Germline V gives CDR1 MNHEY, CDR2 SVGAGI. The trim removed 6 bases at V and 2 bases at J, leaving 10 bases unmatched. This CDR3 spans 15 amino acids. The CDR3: CASSHGQVPTYEQYF. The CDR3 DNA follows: TGTGCCAGCAGCCACGGACAGGTTCCAACCTACGAGCAGTACTTC.

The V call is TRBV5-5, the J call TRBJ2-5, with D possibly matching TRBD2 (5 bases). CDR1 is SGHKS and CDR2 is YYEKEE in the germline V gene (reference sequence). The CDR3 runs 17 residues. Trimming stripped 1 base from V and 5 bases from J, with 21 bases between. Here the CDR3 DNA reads TGTGCCAGCAGCTTGTCCCCCTCTTGGGAGAATCGGGAGACCCAGTACTTC. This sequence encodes CASSLSPSWENRETQYF.

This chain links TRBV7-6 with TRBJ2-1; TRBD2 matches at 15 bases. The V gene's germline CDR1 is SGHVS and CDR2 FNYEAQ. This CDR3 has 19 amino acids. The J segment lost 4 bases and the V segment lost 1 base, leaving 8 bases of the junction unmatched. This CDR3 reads CASSLGFRGTSGRYNEQFF. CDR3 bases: TGTGCCAGCAGCTTAGGGTTCAGGGGGACTAGCGGGAGGTACAATGAGCAGTTCTTC.

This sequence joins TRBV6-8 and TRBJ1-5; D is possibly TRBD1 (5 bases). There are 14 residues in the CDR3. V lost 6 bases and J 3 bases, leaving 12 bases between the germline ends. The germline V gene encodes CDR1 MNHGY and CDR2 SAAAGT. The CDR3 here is CASRPRDVNQPQHF. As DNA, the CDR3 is TGTGCCAGCAGACCCAGGGATGTCAATCAGCCCCAGCATTTT.

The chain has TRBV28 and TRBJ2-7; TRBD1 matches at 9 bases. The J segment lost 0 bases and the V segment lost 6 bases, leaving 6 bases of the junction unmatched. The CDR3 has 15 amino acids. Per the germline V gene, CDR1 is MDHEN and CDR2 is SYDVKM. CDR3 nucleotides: TGTGCCAGCAGCCCCCAGGGACAGGGCTCCTACGAGCAGTACTTC. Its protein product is CASSPQGQGSYEQYF.

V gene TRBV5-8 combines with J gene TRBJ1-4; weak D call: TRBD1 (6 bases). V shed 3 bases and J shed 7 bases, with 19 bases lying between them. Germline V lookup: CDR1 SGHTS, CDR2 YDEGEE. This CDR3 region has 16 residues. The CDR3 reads CASSWTHGGAGEKLFF. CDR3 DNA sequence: TGTGCCAGCAGCTGGACGCATGGGGGGGCGGGTGAAAAACTGTTTTTT. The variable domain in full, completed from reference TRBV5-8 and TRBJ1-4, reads EAGVTQSPTHLIKTRGQQATLRCSPISGHTSVYWYQQALGLGLQFLLWYDEGEERNRGNFPPRFSGRQFPNYSSELNVNALELEDSALYLCASSWTHGGAGEKLFFGSGTQLSVL.